The rows below give T cell receptor beta chains drawn from one sample of a study of CD8+ T cells in alopecia areata. Sequencing used immunoSEQ multiplex PCR; TCRdb keeps in-frame clones, though not all of them. The sample carries over 150,000 clones, 55% to 70% recorded once. Sequencing was performed on CD4+ T cells sorted from blood, taken at week 24, from a patient treated with tofacitinib. These receptors originate from a human donor with alopecia areata. Each CDR3 is given with its conserved first and last residue. A D gene is named only where the DNA matches it firmly. Size is stated for part of the rows, as once, few or many counts, or as a class when the clone is expanded.

.	TRBV20-1	11	.	TRBJ1-2	TGCAGTGCGTCCAGGGAATTTGGCTACACCTTC	CSASREFGYTF
.	TRBV5-1	14	.	TRBJ1-2	TGCGCCAGCAGCTTGGGGACAGTGGCCTATGGCTACACCTTC	CASSLGTVAYGYTF
.	TRBV27	14	.	TRBJ2-7	TGTGCCAGCGGAGGACAGTTTTCGTCCTACGAGCAGTACTTC	CASGGQFSSYEQYF
.	TRBV11-2	17	TRBD2	TRBJ2-1	TGTGCCAGCAGCTTGAATCCGGGACTAGCGACTTGGGATGAGCAGTTCTTC	CASSLNPGLATWDEQFF
.	TRBV19	14	TRBD2	TRBJ2-1	TGTGCCAGTACCCGGACTAGCGAGTACAATGAGCAGTTCTTC	CASTRTSEYNEQFF
.	TRBV11-2	12	.	TRBJ2-7	TGTGCCAGCAGCCTCAGAGGGGACGAGCAGTACTTC	CASSLRGDEQYF
once	TRBV9	18	TRBD2	TRBJ2-7	TGTGCCAGCAGCGAGGCGATCGGGACTAGCCTGACTCCCTACGAGCAGTACTTC	CASSEAIGTSLTPYEQYF
.	TRBV20-1	10	.	TRBJ1-2	TGCAGTGCTAGTGAGGAGGGCTACACCTTC	CSASEEGYTF
few	TRBV5-1	15	.	TRBJ1-1	TGCGCCAGCAGGGAGGGGAGCGGACTGAACACTGAAGCTTTCTTT	CASREGSGLNTEAFF
few	TRBV25-1	13	.	TRBJ1-2	TGTGCCAGCAGTGAATTATGGCCTGATGGCTACACCTTC	CASSELWPDGYTF
.	TRBV5-1	16	TRBD2	TRBJ2-5	TGCGCCAGCAGCTCGGCCCTAGCGGGGGTACAAGAGACCCAGTACTTC	CASSSALAGVQETQYF
.	TRBV6-6	14	.	TRBJ2-7	TGTGCCAGCAGTTACTCGGCCAGCTCCTACGAGCAGTACTTC	CASSYSASSYEQYF
.	TRBV9	13	.	TRBJ2-5	TGTGCCAGCAGTTCCTTCGAGGGGGAGACCCAGTACTTC	CASSSFEGETQYF
.	TRBV11-2	16	.	TRBJ1-5	TGTGCCAGCAGCTTAGCCGCGGGCTCGAGCAATCAGCCCCAGCATTTT	CASSLAAGSSNQPQHF
few	TRBV19	15	TRBD1	TRBJ2-1	TGTGCCAGTAGTACGACAGGGGGCCTCGACAATGAGCAGTTCTTC	CASSTTGGLDNEQFF
.	TRBV5-1	14	.	TRBJ2-3	TGCGCCAGCAGCTCTCAAGGACCTACAGATACGCAGTATTTT	CASSSQGPTDTQYF
.	TRBV5-1	13	TRBD1	TRBJ2-7	TGCGCCAGCAGCTTCGACAGGGGTTACGAGCAGTACTTC	CASSFDRGYEQYF
.	TRBV20-1	11	.	TRBJ2-7	TGCAGTGGCGGACTAACCTACGAGCAGTACTTC	CSGGLTYEQYF
.	TRBV29-1	15	.	TRBJ1-1	TGCAGCGCCACCCGGCCTGGAACCGGGACCACTGAAGCTTTCTTT	CSATRPGTGTTEAFF
.	TRBV5-1	15	.	TRBJ2-1	TGCGCCAGCAGCTTAGGGGATCTCTCCTACAATGAGCAGTTCTTC	CASSLGDLSYNEQFF
once	TRBV9	13	.	TRBJ2-7	TGTGCCAGCAGCGTAGCCCTCGAGGGCGAGCAGTACTTC	CASSVALEGEQYF
.	TRBV7-9	15	.	TRBJ1-2	TGTGCCAGCAGGTACGGGACCGCGGATGACTATGGCTACACCTTC	CASRYGTADDYGYTF
.	TRBV28	16	.	TRBJ2-3	TGTGCCAGCAGTTTATCAAACAGAGGAGGCACAGATACGCAGTATTTT	CASSLSNRGGTDTQYF
.	TRBV23-1	17	TRBD1	TRBJ1-5	TGCGCCAGCAGTCACTCTGCCGACAGGGTTAGCAATCAGCCCCAGCATTTT	CASSHSADRVSNQPQHF
few	TRBV29-1	14	TRBD1	TRBJ2-5	TGCAGCGTTGAAAGACAGGGAGTGGGGGAGACCCAGTACTTC	CSVERQGVGETQYF
.	TRBV19	16	TRBD2	TRBJ2-3	TGTGCCAGTAGTATAGCCAGCGGGAGACGCACAGATACGCAGTATTTT	CASSIASGRRTDTQYF
once	TRBV9	14	.	TRBJ2-3	TGTGCCAGCAGCGTAGTTGGTACCACAGATACGCAGTATTTT	CASSVVGTTDTQYF
.	TRBV9	15	TRBD1	TRBJ2-5	TGTGCCAGCAGCGGGAAGGGACAGTCTGGAGAGACCCAGTACTTC	CASSGKGQSGETQYF
.	TRBV9	13	.	TRBJ1-2	TGTGCCAGCAGCGCAGGGTTCGGGTATGGCTACACCTTC	CASSAGFGYGYTF
.	TRBV25-1	14	.	TRBJ2-1	TGTGCCAGCAGTGATTTCCCGATTTACAATGAGCAGTTCTTC	CASSDFPIYNEQFF
.	TRBV15	18	TRBD1	TRBJ2-2	TGTGCCACCAGCAGAGATCCCCCGGGACAGGGAGGTGCAGGGGAGCTGTTTTTT	CATSRDPPGQGGAGELFF
many	TRBV6-6	13	.	TRBJ1-3	TGTGCCAGCAGTAGGGAGACTGGAAACACCATATATTTT	CASSRETGNTIYF
.	TRBV28	15	.	TRBJ1-5	TGTGCCAGCAGTTTGGGCGGACAGTCCAATCAGCCCCAGCATTTT	CASSLGGQSNQPQHF
few	TRBV28	15	.	TRBJ2-4	TGTGCCAGCAGTTCCCTAGCGTTAGCCAAAAACATTCAGTACTTC	CASSSLALAKNIQYF
.	TRBV7-2	15	TRBD1	TRBJ2-7	TGTGCCAGCAGCCCTGACAGGGGATTGACCTACGAGCAGTACTTC	CASSPDRGLTYEQYF
.	TRBV5-4	14	.	TRBJ1-6	TGTGCCAGCACCCTGGGCTCCTATAATTCACCCCTCCACTTT	CASTLGSYNSPLHF
.	TRBV7-2	15	TRBD2	TRBJ2-1	TGTGCCAGCAGCTTACCTAGCGGGGGGGGACGTGAGCAGTTCTTC	CASSLPSGGGREQFF
few	TRBV28	10	.	TRBJ2-5	TGTGCCAGCTCTCGCGAGACCCAGTACTTC	CASSRETQYF
.	TRBV25-1	14	.	TRBJ2-7	TGTGCCAGCAGTGCCCTAACGGGGGCTCGCGAGCAGTACTTC	CASSALTGAREQYF
once	TRBV25-1	13	.	TRBJ2-7	TGTGCCAGCAGTGTAGCCAGGGATCGGGTTGAGTACTTC	CASSVARDRVEYF
.	TRBV6-5	15	.	TRBJ2-6	TGTGCCAGCAGTTACTCGGGGTCTGGGGCCAACGTCCTGACTTTC	CASSYSGSGANVLTF
.	TRBV7-9	14	TRBD1	TRBJ2-1	TGTGCCAGCAGCGGATACTACGGGACAGCCGAGCAGTTCTTC	CASSGYYGTAEQFF
.	TRBV4-1	16	TRBD2	TRBJ2-5	TGCGCCAGCAGCCAAGATCCTAGCGGGGGACAAGAGACCCAGTACTTC	CASSQDPSGGQETQYF
.	TRBV2	11	.	TRBJ2-7	TGTGCCAGCAGTGATTTCGACGAGCAGTACTTC	CASSDFDEQYF
once	TRBV13	13	.	TRBJ2-2	TGTGCCAGCAGTTGGGGGTTCACCGGGGAGCTGTTTTTT	CASSWGFTGELFF
.	TRBV5-4	13	.	TRBJ2-5	TGTGCCAGCAGTCCGGACGGACAAGAGACCCAGTACTTC	CASSPDGQETQYF
.	TRBV18	18	TRBD1	TRBJ1-1	TGTGCCAGCTCCCAACGGACGCACGCAGGGGGCCTTAACACTGAAGCTTTCTTT	CASSQRTHAGGLNTEAFF
.	TRBV9	12	.	TRBJ1-2	TGTGCCAGCAGCGCGACTAACTATGGCTACACCTTC	CASSATNYGYTF
.	TRBV25-1	15	TRBD2	TRBJ2-7	TGTGCCAGTCAAGACCGGACTAGTAGGTCCTACGAGCAGTACTTC	CASQDRTSRSYEQYF
.	TRBV30	15	TRBD1	TRBJ2-7	TGTGCCTGGACTGGACCCACAGGGGGAATCTACGAGCAGTACTTC	CAWTGPTGGIYEQYF
.	TRBV11-2	14	TRBD1	TRBJ1-1	TGTGCCAGCAGCTTAGATCGACGGACAGGGGAAGCTTTCTTT	CASSLDRRTGEAFF
few	TRBV2	11	.	TRBJ1-4	TGTGCCAGCAGTGTAGAGGAAAAACTGTTTTTT	CASSVEEKLFF
.	TRBV5-1	14	.	TRBJ2-5	TGCGCCAGCAGTTCAACACGACAGCGCACGACCCAGTACTTC	CASSSTRQRTTQYF
few	TRBV6-6	15	.	TRBJ2-3	TGTGCCAGCACCCTCGAGTGGGAAAGCACAGATACGCAGTATTTT	CASTLEWESTDTQYF
.	TRBV6-5	13	.	TRBJ1-2	TGTGCCAGCATCGGGGGACCGCTCAGGGGCTACACCTTC	CASIGGPLRGYTF
.	TRBV5-4	10	.	TRBJ2-5	TGTGCCAGCAGCTCGAAGACCCAGTACTTC	CASSSKTQYF
.	TRBV7-2	13	.	TRBJ2-5	TGTGCCAGCAGATCAGACATGCAAGAGACCCAGTACTTC	CASRSDMQETQYF
.	TRBV4-3	16	TRBD2	TRBJ2-1	TGCGCCAGCAGCCAGGAACTAGCGGAGGCCTACAATGAGCAGTTCTTC	CASSQELAEAYNEQFF